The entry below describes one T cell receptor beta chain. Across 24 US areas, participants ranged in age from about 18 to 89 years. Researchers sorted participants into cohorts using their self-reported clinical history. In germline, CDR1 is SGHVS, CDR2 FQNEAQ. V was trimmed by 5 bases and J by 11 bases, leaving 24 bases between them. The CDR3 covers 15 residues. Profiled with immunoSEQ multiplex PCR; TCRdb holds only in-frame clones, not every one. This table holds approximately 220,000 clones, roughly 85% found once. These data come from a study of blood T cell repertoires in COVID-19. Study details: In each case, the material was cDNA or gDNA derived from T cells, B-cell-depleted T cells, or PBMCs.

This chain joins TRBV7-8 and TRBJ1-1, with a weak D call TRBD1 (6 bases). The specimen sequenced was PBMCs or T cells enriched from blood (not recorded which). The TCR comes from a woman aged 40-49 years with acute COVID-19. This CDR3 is CASSTGLAGARAAFF. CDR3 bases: TGTGCCAGCAGCACAGGGTTGGCGGGGGCGCGGGCTGCTTTCTTT.